The clone carrying this T cell receptor (beta chain) was observed a single time. As yet, its antigen is unknown. Amplification used 60 Vbeta primers and 13 Jbeta primers. Study processing details: Later work found approximately 80 million unique TCR beta chains, with approximately 12 million shared. Produced via immunoSEQ multiplex PCR; TCRdb's table is partial and in-frame only. That table is the source of V, J and clone size, and D and trimming were worked out from the DNA. The top ten clones hold approximately 1.2% of a sample with about 140,000 clones, 80% of them seen once. The sample belongs to a study of cytomegalovirus exposure and HLA in healthy donors. General study results and limits: Cytomegalovirus status was reportedly diagnosed by the classifier with high specificity and sensitivity.

Germline-derived CDR1 and CDR2 are LNHDA and SQIVND (reference sequence). V was pared by 0 bases and J by 13 bases, with 22 bases of the junction left unmatched. The CDR3 consists of 18 residues. This receptor was taken from a male donor in good health and CMV-seropositive. The rearrangement joins TRBV19 to TRBJ1-1, with 8 bases lining up with TRBD1. The sample was PBMCs. CDR3 DNA: TGTGCCAGTAGTATAGATGGCTGGGGGCCGGGACAGGCCCCCGACGGTTTCTTT. Its translation: CASSIDGWGPGQAPDGFF.